Below, one T cell receptor (beta chain) is given with its context. Its antigen is as yet unknown. This record belongs to a study of T cell responses to AZD1222 COVID-19 vaccine. The wider study: Whether given at about 4 or about 12 weeks, second doses were pooled.

Germline loops: CDR1 SGHRS, CDR2 YFSETQ. V was pared by 2 bases and J by 0 bases, with 8 bases between. The CDR3 is made up of 14 amino acids. Clones were sequenced by immunoSEQ multiplex PCR, and TCRdb holds only the in-frame ones, with some missing. The data hold 95,000 to 150,000 clones, with approximately 85% observed a single time. Study findings and constraints: Mostly white British, mostly female donors; authors suggested clonal diversity may be underestimated. AZD1222 recipients seropositive at baseline numbered only 5 to 7.

The sequences come from peripheral blood, collected on day 0 of AZD1222 vaccination. This TCR came from an adult in good health. The chain recombines TRBV5-1 with TRBJ1-1; D not certain. The CDR3 spells CASSFEAMNTEAFF. The CDR3 coding sequence is TGCGCCAGCAGCTTTGAAGCGATGAACACTGAAGCTTTCTTT.